Following are 11 T cell receptor beta chains from one sample sequenced in a study of PD-L1 blockade in urothelial cancer. Measured with immunoSEQ multiplex PCR; TCRdb has only the in-frame clones, and not every one. The sample lists some 84,000 clones, about 81% occurring once. This specimen consisted of PBMCs, obtained around atezolizumab (anti-PD-L1) treatment. Receptor source: a man in his 70s with urothelial cancer.

This clone was detected only a few times. For the CDR3, the DNA is TGTGCCAGCAGCAAGAGGACTAGCGGGAGTGAGACCCAGTACTTC. Residues: CASSKRTSGSETQYF. The rearrangement links TRBV7-9 to TRBJ2-5; 13 bases map to TRBD2. V was clipped by 5 bases and J by 5 bases; unmatched bases: 5. The CDR3 consists of 15 residues. Germline V gene data show CDR1 as SEHNR and CDR2 as FQNEAQ (reference sequence).

This chain connects TRBV6-6 to TRBJ1-5, with a possible D match to TRBD1 (6 bases). The ends were cut back, 8 bases at V and 0 bases at J, with 11 bases in the middle. CDR1 MNHNY and CDR2 SVGAGI come from the germline V gene (reference sequence). The CDR3 totals 14 residues. The DNA of the CDR3 is TGTGCCAGCTCAGGGGATGATAGCAATCAGCCCCAGCATTTT. Translated: CASSGDDSNQPQHF.

The chain links TRBV7-9 to TRBJ1-1, with 7 bases lining up with TRBD1. The V gene's germline CDR1 is SEHNR and CDR2 FQNEAQ (reference sequence). V lost 4 bases and J lost 7; bases outside the gene matches: 9. This CDR3 has 14 amino acids. The CDR3 sequence is CASSSSRDSHEAFF. CDR3 nucleotide sequence: TGTGCCAGCAGCTCCTCCCGGGACAGTCATGAAGCTTTCTTT.

This rearrangement joins TRBV14 to TRBJ2-5; possible D gene TRBD1, 5 bases. Germline CDR1 SGHDN, CDR2 FVKESK. The CDR3 contains 15 residues. Trimming pared 4 bases from V and 2 bases from J, leaving 14 bases between. CDR3 in amino acids: CASSLKRQRQETQYF. The CDR3 DNA reads TGTGCCAGCAGCCTAAAGAGACAGAGACAAGAGACCCAGTACTTC.

CDR3: CASSLGASGTDTQYF. DNA for the CDR3: TGTGCCAGCAGCTTGGGTGCTAGCGGCACAGATACGCAGTATTTT. The V gene is TRBV11-2, the J gene TRBJ2-3; tentatively, D is TRBD2 (6 bases). The CDR3 covers 15 residues. CDR1 SGHAT and CDR2 FQNNGV come from the germline V gene. The ends were cut back, 3 bases at V and 1 base at J, with 11 bases in the middle.

The rearrangement uses TRBV5-1 and TRBJ1-1; D is ambiguous. The ends were cut back, 4 bases at V and 0 bases at J, with 16 bases in the middle. This CDR3 comprises 16 residues. Germline CDR1 and CDR2: SGHRS and YFSETQ. The DNA of the CDR3 is TGCGCCAGCAGCCCGGGGAGTTACAGAGTGAACACTGAAGCTTTCTTT. Its translation: CASSPGSYRVNTEAFF.

This chain links TRBV9 with TRBJ2-7; D unresolved. Per the germline V gene, CDR1 is SGDLS and CDR2 is YYNGEE. CDR3 length: 14 residues. V lost 3 bases, J lost 2 bases, and 12 bases lay in between. The CDR3 here is CASSAETAPYEQYF. In nucleotides, the CDR3 is TGTGCCAGCAGCGCAGAGACTGCCCCCTACGAGCAGTACTTC.

The chain has TRBV7-9 and TRBJ2-6, with D possibly TRBD1 on 6 matching bases. This CDR3 has 15 amino acids. The V end lost 3 bases, the J end lost 2 bases, and 8 bases lay between the germline ends. Germline lookup yields CDR1 SEHNR and CDR2 FQNEAQ (reference sequence). CDR3 nucleotides: TGTGCCAGCAGCTTTACAGGGACTGGGGCCAACGTCCTGACTTTC. Its protein product is CASSFTGTGANVLTF.

This clone was found once. The genes are TRBV6-1 and TRBJ1-2; tentatively, D is TRBD1 (5 bases). V was clipped by 2 bases and J by 3 bases, with 13 bases between them. The V gene's germline CDR1 is MNHNS and CDR2 SASEGT. There are 15 residues in the CDR3. As DNA, the CDR3 is TGTGCCAGCAGTGAACAGGGTAGTAGGGACTATGGCTACACCTTC. It specifies CASSEQGSRDYGYTF.

The rearrangement uses TRBV7-2 and TRBJ2-5; 11 nucleotides match TRBD2. This CDR3 is 16 amino acids long. Germline lookup yields CDR1 SGHTA and CDR2 FQGNSA. J lost 5 bases, V lost 5 bases, and 10 bases had no gene match. CDR3 loop: CASSGGSGGARETQYF. The CDR3 DNA follows: TGTGCCAGCAGCGGGGGTAGCGGGGGGGCCCGGGAGACCCAGTACTTC.

The gene calls are TRBV11-2 and TRBJ2-3; 12 bases map to TRBD2. V was clipped by 5 bases and J by 4 bases; unmatched bases: 10. The germline gives CDR1 SGHAT, CDR2 FQNNGV. The CDR3 is made up of 17 amino acids. The CDR3 region is CASSRDLLAGGPDTQYF. DNA for the CDR3: TGTGCCAGCAGCCGGGACCTCCTAGCGGGAGGGCCAGATACGCAGTATTTT.